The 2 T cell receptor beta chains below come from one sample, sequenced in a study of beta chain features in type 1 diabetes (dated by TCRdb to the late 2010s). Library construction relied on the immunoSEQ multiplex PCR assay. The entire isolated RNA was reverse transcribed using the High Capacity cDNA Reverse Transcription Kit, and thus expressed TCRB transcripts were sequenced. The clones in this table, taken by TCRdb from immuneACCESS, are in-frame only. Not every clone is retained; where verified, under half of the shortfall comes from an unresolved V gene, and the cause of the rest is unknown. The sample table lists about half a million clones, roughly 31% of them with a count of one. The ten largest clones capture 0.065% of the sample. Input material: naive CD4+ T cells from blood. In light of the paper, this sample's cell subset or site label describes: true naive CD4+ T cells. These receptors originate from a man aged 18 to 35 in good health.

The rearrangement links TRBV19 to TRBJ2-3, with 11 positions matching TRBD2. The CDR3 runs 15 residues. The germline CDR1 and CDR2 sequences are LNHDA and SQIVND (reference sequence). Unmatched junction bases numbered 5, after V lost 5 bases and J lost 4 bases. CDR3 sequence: CASSSLAGVADTQYF. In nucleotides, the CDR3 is TGTGCCAGTAGTTCACTAGCGGGAGTCGCAGATACGCAGTATTTT.

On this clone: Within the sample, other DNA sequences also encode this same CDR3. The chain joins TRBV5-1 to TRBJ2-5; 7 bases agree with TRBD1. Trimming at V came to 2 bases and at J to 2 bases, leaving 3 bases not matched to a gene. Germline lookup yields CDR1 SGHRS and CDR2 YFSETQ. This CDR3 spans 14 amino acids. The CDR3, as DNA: TGCGCCAGCAGCTTCGGGACAGCTCAAGAGACCCAGTACTTC. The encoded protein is CASSFGTAQETQYF. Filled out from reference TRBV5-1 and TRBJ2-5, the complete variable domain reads KAGVTQTPRYLIKTRGQQVTLSCSPISGHRSVSWYQQTPGQGLQFLFEYFSETQRNKGNFPGRFSGRQFSNSRSEMNVSTLELGDSALYLCASSFGTAQETQYFGPGTRLLVL.